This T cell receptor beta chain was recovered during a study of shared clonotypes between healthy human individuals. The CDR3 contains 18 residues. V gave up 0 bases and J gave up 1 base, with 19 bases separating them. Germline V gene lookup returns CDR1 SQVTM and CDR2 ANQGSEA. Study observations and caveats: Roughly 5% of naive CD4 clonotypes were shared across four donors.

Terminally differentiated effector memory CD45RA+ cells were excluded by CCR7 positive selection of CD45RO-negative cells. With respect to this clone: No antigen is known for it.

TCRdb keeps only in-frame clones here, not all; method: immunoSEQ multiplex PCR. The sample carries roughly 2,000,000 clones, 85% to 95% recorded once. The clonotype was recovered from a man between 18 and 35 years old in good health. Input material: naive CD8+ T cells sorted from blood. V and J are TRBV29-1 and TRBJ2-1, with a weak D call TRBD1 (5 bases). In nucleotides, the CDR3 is TGCAGCGTTGAAGATACAGGTTTAATAGGACATTCCTACAATGAGCAGTTCTTC. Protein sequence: CSVEDTGLIGHSYNEQFF.